The rows below give T cell receptor beta chains drawn from one sample of a study of OX40 agonist ivuxolimab in advanced cancers. TCRdb keeps only in-frame clones here, not all; method: immunoSEQ multiplex PCR. The sample contains 60,000 to 95,000 clones, more than 90% of which appear only once. The material was CD4+ or CD8+ T cells sorted from blood, obtained in a trial of the OX40 agonist ivuxolimab. The receptor source for this set is an adult with an advanced solid tumor such as melanoma, head and neck, liver or kidney cancer. Both conserved end residues are part of each CDR3. The order of the fields is J gene, clone size, V gene, D gene, CDR3 protein, CDR3 DNA. The D gene is left open where the match is weak. A clone size is listed for some rows: how often the clone was seen (once, few, many), or a class if it is expanded.

j_gene: TRBJ1-4
abundance: .
v_gene: TRBV9
d_gene: .
CDR3aa: CASSVGRANEKLFF
CDR3nt: TGTGCCAGCAGCGTAGGACGGGCTAATGAAAAACTGTTTTTT

j_gene: TRBJ2-5
abundance: .
v_gene: TRBV7-6
d_gene: TRBD2
CDR3aa: CASSRGGGLETQYF
CDR3nt: TGTGCCAGCAGCCGCGGGGGGGGCTTAGAGACCCAGTACTTC

j_gene: TRBJ2-1
abundance: .
v_gene: TRBV7-9
d_gene: TRBD2
CDR3aa: CASTLRTSDKSSYNEQFF
CDR3nt: TGTGCCAGCACTTTGAGGACTAGCGATAAAAGCTCCTACAATGAGCAGTTCTTC

j_gene: TRBJ2-4
abundance: .
v_gene: TRBV5-1
d_gene: .
CDR3aa: CASSPNDAKNIQYF
CDR3nt: TGCGCCAGCAGCCCGAATGATGCCAAAAACATTCAGTACTTC

j_gene: TRBJ1-1
abundance: .
v_gene: TRBV6-5
d_gene: TRBD1
CDR3aa: CASSYSDRAGTEAFF
CDR3nt: TGTGCCAGCAGTTACTCGGACAGGGCGGGCACTGAAGCTTTCTTT

j_gene: TRBJ1-6
abundance: few
v_gene: TRBV10-3
d_gene: .
CDR3aa: CAISESGGGSPLHF
CDR3nt: TGTGCCATCAGTGAGTCGGGGGGCGGTTCACCCCTCCACTTT

j_gene: TRBJ1-3
abundance: .
v_gene: TRBV21-1
d_gene: .
CDR3aa: CASSKADRGPGNTIYF
CDR3nt: TGTGCCAGCAGCAAAGCGGACAGGGGGCCAGGAAACACCATATATTTT

j_gene: TRBJ2-1
abundance: few
v_gene: TRBV18
d_gene: .
CDR3aa: CASTTGLPNEQFF
CDR3nt: TGTGCCAGCACTACAGGGTTACCTAATGAGCAGTTCTTC

j_gene: TRBJ1-5
abundance: .
v_gene: TRBV7-6
d_gene: .
CDR3aa: CASSSGHNNQPQHF
CDR3nt: TGTGCCAGCAGCTCAGGACACAACAATCAGCCCCAGCATTTT

j_gene: TRBJ1-3
abundance: .
v_gene: TRBV5-1
d_gene: .
CDR3aa: CASSLGPGLRSGNTIYF
CDR3nt: TGCGCCAGCAGCTTGGGACCGGGACTGCGCTCTGGAAACACCATATATTTT

j_gene: TRBJ2-1
abundance: .
v_gene: TRBV7-8
d_gene: .
CDR3aa: CASSFGIIGAYNEQFF
CDR3nt: TGTGCCAGCAGCTTTGGGATTATCGGGGCCTACAATGAGCAGTTCTTC

j_gene: TRBJ2-1
abundance: .
v_gene: TRBV7-2
d_gene: .
CDR3aa: CASSFSNYNEQFF
CDR3nt: TGTGCCAGCAGCTTTTCTAACTACAATGAGCAGTTCTTC

j_gene: TRBJ2-1
abundance: .
v_gene: TRBV7-2
d_gene: .
CDR3aa: CASVLRDLYNEQFF
CDR3nt: TGTGCCAGCGTGCTTCGGGATCTCTACAATGAGCAGTTCTTC

j_gene: TRBJ2-3
abundance: .
v_gene: TRBV7-2
d_gene: TRBD2
CDR3aa: CASSFAPSGGIDTQYF
CDR3nt: TGTGCCAGCAGCTTTGCCCCTAGCGGGGGCATAGATACGCAGTATTTT

j_gene: TRBJ2-5
abundance: .
v_gene: TRBV20-1
d_gene: .
CDR3aa: CSGSLQETQYF
CDR3nt: TGCAGTGGCTCACTACAAGAGACCCAGTACTTC

j_gene: TRBJ1-5
abundance: .
v_gene: TRBV28
d_gene: TRBD1
CDR3aa: CASQMGQGGQPQHF
CDR3nt: TGTGCCAGCCAGATGGGACAGGGAGGGCAGCCCCAGCATTTT

j_gene: TRBJ2-7
abundance: .
v_gene: TRBV6-5
d_gene: .
CDR3aa: CASSRELTFYEQYF
CDR3nt: TGTGCCAGCTCGAGGGAACTAACCTTCTACGAGCAGTACTTC

j_gene: TRBJ2-7
abundance: .
v_gene: TRBV29-1
d_gene: TRBD1
CDR3aa: CSVNDRGGQYF
CDR3nt: TGCAGCGTTAACGACAGGGGGGGACAGTACTTC

j_gene: TRBJ2-1
abundance: once
v_gene: TRBV5-1
d_gene: .
CDR3aa: CASSLGGFLYNEQFF
CDR3nt: TGCGCCAGCAGCTTGGGGGGGTTCCTCTACAATGAGCAGTTCTTC

j_gene: TRBJ1-4
abundance: .
v_gene: TRBV2
d_gene: .
CDR3aa: CASSRTTGIEKLFF
CDR3nt: TGTGCCAGCAGTCGGACAACTGGGATAGAAAAACTGTTTTTT

j_gene: TRBJ1-2
abundance: .
v_gene: TRBV7-8
d_gene: .
CDR3aa: CASSWVGNRDGGYTF
CDR3nt: TGTGCCAGCAGCTGGGTGGGTAACAGGGACGGTGGCTACACCTTC

j_gene: TRBJ2-7
abundance: .
v_gene: TRBV5-1
d_gene: TRBD1
CDR3aa: CASSETGGSSYEQYF
CDR3nt: TGCGCCAGCAGCGAGACAGGGGGGAGCTCCTACGAGCAGTACTTC

j_gene: TRBJ2-5
abundance: .
v_gene: TRBV5-1
d_gene: .
CDR3aa: CASSSGTSEETQYF
CDR3nt: TGCGCCAGCAGCTCTGGGACTTCGGAGGAGACCCAGTACTTC

j_gene: TRBJ1-6
abundance: once
v_gene: TRBV6-5
d_gene: .
CDR3aa: CASTPDGGDSPLHF
CDR3nt: TGTGCCAGCACTCCCGATGGGGGCGATTCACCCCTCCACTTT

j_gene: TRBJ2-2
abundance: .
v_gene: TRBV7-7
d_gene: TRBD2
CDR3aa: CASSRTSDNTGELFF
CDR3nt: TGTGCCAGCAGCAGAACTAGCGATAACACCGGGGAGCTGTTTTTT

j_gene: TRBJ2-1
abundance: once
v_gene: TRBV7-9
d_gene: .
CDR3aa: CASSTGPGSYNEQFF
CDR3nt: TGTGCCAGCAGCACGGGCCCCGGGTCCTACAATGAGCAGTTCTTC

j_gene: TRBJ2-3
abundance: .
v_gene: TRBV7-2
d_gene: .
CDR3aa: CASSLVSTTTDTQYF
CDR3nt: TGTGCCAGCAGCTTAGTGAGCACTACCACAGATACGCAGTATTTT

j_gene: TRBJ2-2
abundance: once
v_gene: TRBV4-2
d_gene: .
CDR3aa: CASSQDISGATGELFF
CDR3nt: TGTGCCAGCAGCCAAGATATTTCGGGGGCGACCGGGGAGCTGTTTTTT

j_gene: TRBJ2-2
abundance: .
v_gene: TRBV6-1
d_gene: .
CDR3aa: CASLGAVNTGELFF
CDR3nt: TGTGCCAGCCTCGGGGCGGTGAACACCGGGGAGCTGTTTTTT